The 32 T cell receptor beta chains below come from one sample, sequenced in a study of blood T cell repertoires in COVID-19. Assay used: immunoSEQ multiplex PCR; TCRdb lists only in-frame clones, some missing. The sample includes about 97,000 clones, approximately 84% of them seen just once. The sequenced material came from peripheral blood. The receptors derive from a middle-aged man with active or convalescent COVID-19.

The rearrangement links TRBV14 to TRBJ1-2; D gene unclear. V was shortened by 5 bases and J by 1 base, with 11 bases between the two germline ends. This CDR3 has 14 amino acids. The germline CDR1 and CDR2 sequences are SGHDN and FVKESK. For the CDR3, the DNA is TGTGCCAGCAGCGAATACATCATTAACTATGGCTACACCTTC. Translated: CASSEYIINYGYTF.

The chain joins TRBV9 to TRBJ2-7, with 11 bases that match TRBD1. In germline, CDR1 is SGDLS, CDR2 YYNGEE. The CDR3 spans 16 residues. J lost 6 bases, V lost 4 bases, and 12 bases had no gene match. CDR3 loop: CASSLSGGTGGFEQYF. The CDR3 bases are TGTGCCAGCAGCCTTTCCGGGGGGACAGGGGGATTCGAGCAGTACTTC. Looking up the rest from reference TRBV9 and TRBJ2-7 gives the full variable domain: DSGVTQTPKHLITATGQRVTLRCSPRSGDLSVYWYQQSLDQGLQFLIQYYNGEERAKGNILERFSAQQFPDLHSELNLSSLELGDSALYFCASSLSGGTGGFEQYFGPGTRLTVT.

This chain connects TRBV5-5 to TRBJ2-6, with D perhaps matching TRBD1 or TRBD2 (5 bases each). Germline-derived CDR1 and CDR2 are SGHKS and YYEKEE (reference sequence). The CDR3 has 16 amino acids. V was clipped by 4 bases and J by 3 bases, with 14 bases between them. CDR3 sequence: CASSVGPAGGANVLTF. The CDR3 nucleotides are TGTGCCAGCAGCGTGGGGCCTGCGGGTGGGGCCAACGTCCTGACTTTC.

J is TRBJ2-7 and V is TRBV10-3; 15 bases align to TRBD2. CDR3 size: 17 residues. Trimming removed 5 bases from V and 3 bases from J; junction bases left unmatched: 8. The germline CDR1 and CDR2 sequences are ENHRY and SYGVKD. In nucleotides, the CDR3 is TGTGCCATCAGTTCCTCCGGACTAGCGGGGGGGTACTACGAGCAGTACTTC. Encoded protein: CAISSSGLAGGYYEQYF.

In this sample, this clone turned up a few times. The chain employs TRBV11-2 and TRBJ2-7, with D maybe TRBD1 (7 bases). CDR3 size: 14 residues. Trimming took 3 bases from V and 1 from J, leaving 10 bases between them. The germline gives CDR1 SGHAT, CDR2 FQNNGV. This CDR3 is CASSLQGGSYEQYF. CDR3 in DNA: TGTGCCAGCAGCTTGCAGGGGGGTTCCTACGAGCAGTACTTC.

The rearrangement uses TRBV27 and TRBJ1-5, with D perhaps TRBD1 (6 bases). Trimming took off 7 bases at V and 4 bases at J, with 17 bases between the two ends. Germline CDR1 MNHEY, CDR2 SMNVEV (reference sequence). CDR3 size: 15 residues. The CDR3 nucleotides are TGTGCCAGCAACCCGGGACAAATCCCAAATCAGCCCCAGCATTTT. As protein: CASNPGQIPNQPQHF.

The chain couples TRBV12-3 or TRBV12-4 to TRBJ1-4; D might be TRBD1 (6 bases). The V gene lost 3 bases and the J gene lost 8 bases, with 10 bases spanning the gap. This CDR3 is 13 amino acids long. The CDR3: CASSLGGAEKLFF. The CDR3 DNA sequence: TGTGCCAGCAGTTTGGGGGGGGCGGAAAAACTGTTTTTT.

V usage is TRBV11-2 and J usage is TRBJ2-1; 7 nucleotides agree with TRBD1. The germline gives CDR1 SGHAT, CDR2 FQNNGV. V lost 8 bases, J lost 7 bases, and 14 bases stayed unmatched. This CDR3 contains 15 residues. CDR3 coding DNA: TGTGCCAGCGGCTCCAGGGGGAGACTACTTAATGAGCAGTTCTTC. Residues: CASGSRGRLLNEQFF.

The rearrangement uses TRBV14 and TRBJ1-3; D is unresolved. The germline V gene encodes CDR1 SGHDN and CDR2 FVKESK. V was pared by 5 bases and J by 0 bases, with 8 bases between. The CDR3 has 14 amino acids. This chain's CDR3 is CASSRGSSGNTIYF. CDR3 DNA sequence: TGTGCCAGCAGCAGAGGGAGCTCTGGAAACACCATATATTTT. Looking up the rest from reference TRBV14 and TRBJ1-3 gives the full variable domain: EAGVTQFPSHSVIEKGQTVTLRCDPISGHDNLYWYRRVMGKEIKFLLHFVKESKQDESGMPNNRFLAERTGGTYSTLKVQPAELEDSGVYFCASSRGSSGNTIYFGEGSWLTVV.

The CDR3 protein is CASSLAGGSEQYF. The CDR3 DNA reads as TGTGCCAGCAGCTTAGCAGGGGGATCCGAGCAGTACTTC. The chain recombines TRBV7-6 with TRBJ2-7; D is possibly TRBD1 (6 bases). The germline CDR1 and CDR2 sequences are SGHVS and FNYEAQ. V shed 0 bases and J shed 6 bases, with 9 bases lying between them. The CDR3 spans 13 residues.

This chain links TRBV6-5 with TRBJ2-5, with 9 bases aligning to TRBD1. CDR3 size: 16 residues. Germline trimming cut 2 bases from V and 1 base from J; bases unmatched to any gene: 5. Germline CDR1 and CDR2: MNHEY and SVGAGI. CDR3 in amino acids: CASSYTTTGGQETQYF. CDR3 DNA sequence: TGTGCCAGCAGTTACACGACGACAGGGGGCCAAGAGACCCAGTACTTC.

This chain connects TRBV6-4 to TRBJ1-6, with TRBD1 as a possible D gene (5 bases). Germline V lookup: CDR1 MRHNA, CDR2 SNTAGT. V lost 2 bases and J lost 11, with 16 bases in between. The CDR3 runs to 15 residues. CDR3 amino acids: CASSDEANRSPPLHF. For the CDR3, the DNA is TGTGCCAGCAGTGACGAGGCAAACAGGTCTCCACCCCTCCACTTT.

V and J are TRBV5-1 and TRBJ1-2; D might be TRBD1 (5 bases). This CDR3 spans 15 amino acids. V lost 0 bases to trimming and J lost 7 bases, with 16 bases between them. The germline V gene encodes CDR1 SGHRS and CDR2 YFSETQ. The CDR3 spells CASSLAGQGSSGYTF. DNA of the CDR3: TGCGCCAGCAGCTTGGCCGGGCAGGGAAGTTCTGGCTACACCTTC. Using reference TRBV5-1 and TRBJ1-2 for the parts outside the CDR3, the full variable domain is KAGVTQTPRYLIKTRGQQVTLSCSPISGHRSVSWYQQTPGQGLQFLFEYFSETQRNKGNFPGRFSGRQFSNSRSEMNVSTLELGDSALYLCASSLAGQGSSGYTFGSGTRLTVV.

The V call is TRBV5-5, the J call TRBJ1-5, with D tentatively TRBD1 (6 bases). Germline-derived CDR1 and CDR2 are SGHKS and YYEKEE (reference sequence). The V and J ends lost 1 base and 4 bases respectively, with 6 bases between them. The CDR3 contains 13 residues. This CDR3 is CASSLTGNQPQHF. The CDR3 DNA follows: TGTGCCAGCAGCTTGACAGGGAATCAGCCCCAGCATTTT.

The chain is built from TRBV27 and TRBJ1-6; D may be TRBD1 (5 bases). The CDR3 length is 14 residues. Deletions cut 7 bases from V and 0 bases from J, with 7 bases between. In germline, CDR1 is MNHEY, CDR2 SMNVEV (reference sequence). CDR3 nucleotides: TGTGCCAGCACGGGGGGCTCCTATAATTCACCCCTCCACTTT. It specifies CASTGGSYNSPLHF.

The rearrangement links TRBV19 to TRBJ2-3; 10 bases line up with TRBD1. Germline lookup yields CDR1 LNHDA and CDR2 SQIVND (reference sequence). Unmatched junction bases numbered 5, after V lost 2 bases and J lost 3 bases. The CDR3 runs to 16 residues. As DNA, the CDR3 is TGTGCCAGTAGTATAAAGACAGGGGGCTTAACAGATACGCAGTATTTT. Translation gives CASSIKTGGLTDTQYF.

The V gene is TRBV19, the J gene TRBJ1-5; D is possibly TRBD1 (6 bases). The CDR3 runs to 17 residues. V dropped 6 bases and J dropped 0 bases, with 18 bases sitting between them. Germline V gene lookup returns CDR1 LNHDA and CDR2 SQIVND (reference sequence). This CDR3 is CASSLGGAVYSNQPQHF. The CDR3 DNA reads TGTGCCAGTAGCCTAGGGGGTGCGGTCTATAGCAATCAGCCCCAGCATTTT.

The J gene is TRBJ1-2, the V gene TRBV5-1; the D gene is possibly TRBD1 (5 bases). Germline lookup yields CDR1 SGHRS and CDR2 YFSETQ. The CDR3 has 14 amino acids. Between the trimmed V and J ends, which lost 5 bases and 3 bases, there was a span of 14 bases. Written as DNA, the CDR3 is TGCGCCAGCAGACCCGACAGTTCTGACTATGGCTACACCTTC. Its translation: CASRPDSSDYGYTF. Complete variable domain (other parts from reference TRBV5-1 and TRBJ1-2): KAGVTQTPRYLIKTRGQQVTLSCSPISGHRSVSWYQQTPGQGLQFLFEYFSETQRNKGNFPGRFSGRQFSNSRSEMNVSTLELGDSALYLCASRPDSSDYGYTFGSGTRLTVV.

The chain is built from TRBV25-1 and TRBJ1-5, with D tentatively TRBD1 (6 bases). Trimming shortened V by 4 bases and J by 0 bases, and 16 bases separated the two germline ends. The CDR3 sequence is 17 residues long. Looked up from germline, CDR1 is MGHDK and CDR2 is SYGVNS. CDR3 sequence: CASSARDRSNSNQPQHF. The CDR3 region has the DNA TGTGCCAGCAGTGCCCGCGACAGGAGCAATAGCAATCAGCCCCAGCATTTT.

This rearrangement joins TRBV14 to TRBJ2-5, with 7 bases identical to TRBD2. The CDR3 runs to 16 residues. From germline, CDR1 is SGHDN and CDR2 FVKESK. The ends lost 4 bases at V and 2 bases at J; junction bases unmatched: 10. The CDR3 reads CASSPGLWGGQETQYF. CDR3 DNA sequence: TGTGCCAGCAGCCCCGGACTTTGGGGGGGACAAGAGACCCAGTACTTC.

The chain links TRBV27 to TRBJ1-2, with D maybe TRBD1 (5 bases). Trimming removed 5 bases from V and 4 bases from J, with 11 bases in between. CDR3 length equals 13 residues. Germline CDR1 reads MNHEY; CDR2 reads SMNVEV (reference sequence). The DNA for the CDR3 is TGTGCCAGCAGTACGCAGGGTTTCTATGGCTACACCTTC. Translated, it gives CASSTQGFYGYTF.

The rearrangement joins TRBV6-5 to TRBJ1-2; no reliable D call. Germline CDR1 reads MNHEY; CDR2 reads SVGAGI. The CDR3 spans 16 residues. Trimming removed 0 bases at V and 0 bases at J, with 11 bases between. The CDR3 nucleotides are TGTGCCAGCAGTTACTCCCAGGAACCTTCTAACTATGGCTACACCTTC. Protein product: CASSYSQEPSNYGYTF.

This sequence joins TRBV5-4 and TRBJ2-1, with a possible D match to TRBD2 (6 bases). This CDR3 comprises 15 residues. Germline V gene data show CDR1 as SGHNT and CDR2 as YYREEE (reference sequence). V lost 0 bases, J lost 6 bases, and 13 bases lay in between. The DNA for the CDR3 is TGTGCCAGCAGCTTGGGGGGGGAGCCCGGCAATGAGCAGTTCTTC. Translated: CASSLGGEPGNEQFF.

The chain uses TRBV4-1 and TRBJ1-5; TRBD1 matches at 9 bases. Germline V gene data show CDR1 as MGHRA and CDR2 as YSYEKL. CDR3 length: 18 amino acids. Germline trimming cut 1 base from V and 6 bases from J; bases unmatched to any gene: 13. This CDR3 reads CASSQADQQGAQGQPQHF. The CDR3 DNA sequence: TGCGCCAGCAGCCAAGCCGATCAACAGGGGGCGCAGGGTCAGCCCCAGCATTTT.

This chain uses TRBV11-2 with TRBJ2-1; TRBD2 agrees at 9 bases. This CDR3 spans 15 amino acids. J lost 7 bases, V lost 1 base, and 5 bases had no gene match. From germline, CDR1 is SGHAT and CDR2 FQNNGV. The CDR3 protein is CASSLVAGGRNEQFF. CDR3 coding DNA: TGTGCCAGCAGCTTAGTGGCGGGGGGGAGGAATGAGCAGTTCTTC.

This chain joins TRBV13 and TRBJ1-6, with a weak D call TRBD1 (5 bases). The CDR3 runs to 15 residues. The V gene's germline CDR1 is PRHDT and CDR2 FYEKMQ (reference sequence). The V end lost 5 bases, the J end lost 7 bases, and 15 bases lay between the germline ends. The CDR3 region has the DNA TGTGCCAGCAGCCCAGCGGGGGGTAGGAATTCACCCCTCCACTTT. Protein: CASSPAGGRNSPLHF.

This chain uses TRBV18 with TRBJ2-7; possibly TRBD1 for D (5 bases). CDR1 is KGHSH, CDR2 LQKENI, per germline. Trimming took 0 bases from V and 4 from J, leaving 10 bases between them. CDR3 length equals 14 residues. This chain's CDR3 is CASSPPAGRYEQYF. Here the CDR3 DNA reads TGTGCCAGCTCACCACCGGCAGGGCGGTACGAGCAGTACTTC. Together with reference TRBV18 and TRBJ2-7, the CDR3 gives the full variable domain: NAGVMQNPRHLVRRRGQEARLRCSPMKGHSHVYWYRQLPEEGLKFMVYLQKENIIDESGMPKERFSAEFPKEGPSILRIQQVVRGDSAAYFCASSPPAGRYEQYFGPGTRLTVT.

The J gene is TRBJ2-7, the V gene TRBV4-1, with 7 nucleotides matching TRBD1. The CDR3 runs to 16 residues. V lost 2 bases and J lost 2; bases outside the gene matches: 9. Germline V lookup: CDR1 MGHRA, CDR2 YSYEKL. This CDR3 is CASSQIGTAKTYEQYF. CDR3 coding DNA: TGCGCCAGCAGCCAAATAGGGACAGCCAAAACCTACGAGCAGTACTTC.

The J gene is TRBJ2-5, the V gene TRBV6-5, with D perhaps TRBD1 (6 bases). V lost 0 bases and J lost 2, with 13 bases in between. CDR3 length: 16 residues. Germline values: CDR1 MNHEY, CDR2 SVGAGI. CDR3 sequence: CASSYSTTGQQETQYF. CDR3 sequence (DNA): TGTGCCAGCAGTTACTCTACTACAGGGCAGCAAGAGACCCAGTACTTC.

The genes are TRBV18 and TRBJ2-2; 9 bases map to TRBD1. Germline-derived CDR1 and CDR2 are KGHSH and LQKENI. Unmatched junction bases numbered 0, after V lost 3 bases and J lost 1 base. The CDR3 is 15 residues long. The CDR3: CASSPGQGNTGELFF. The DNA for the CDR3 is TGTGCCAGCTCACCGGGACAGGGGAACACCGGGGAGCTGTTTTTT.

The V gene is TRBV6-2 or TRBV6-3, the J gene TRBJ1-5; tentatively, D is TRBD1 (5 bases). The CDR3 has 15 residues. The germline V gene encodes CDR1 MNHEY and CDR2 SVGEGT. Trimming took 1 base from V and 6 from J, leaving 13 bases between them. The CDR3 DNA follows: TGTGCCAGCAGTTACTTCAGGGATTTCAGTCAGCCCCAGCATTTT. This gives the protein CASSYFRDFSQPQHF.

To note about this clone: The junction departs from the called germline gene at one end, perhaps through a read error. The rearrangement joins TRBV30 to TRBJ1-6; maybe TRBD1 (6 bases). CDR3 size: 14 residues. Germline loops: CDR1 GTSNPN, CDR2 SVGIG (reference sequence). CDR3 nucleotides: TGTGCCTGGAGTGTACAGGGCCCTAATTCGCCCCTCCACTTT. Amino acid sequence: CAWSVQGPNSPLHF.